Listed below are T cell receptor beta chains from one sample, sequenced in a study of blood T cell repertoires in COVID-19. Data came from immunoSEQ multiplex PCR; TCRdb stores just in-frame clones and leaves some out. This sample carries more than 200,000 clones, roughly 80% of them seen once, and the ten largest clones take about 9.4%. Input material: peripheral blood. The receptors derive from a woman older than 75 with acute or convalescent COVID-19. Both conserved end residues are part of each CDR3. Fields, in order: V gene, clone size, D gene, J gene, CDR3 protein, CDR3 DNA. A D gene is named only where the DNA matches it firmly. Not all rows give a size; the values are once, few, many and, for expanded clones, a class.

V gene: TRBV18; clone size: NA; D gene: TRBD1; J gene: TRBJ1-2; CDR3 protein: CASSPGQGNYGGYTF; CDR3 DNA: TGTGCCAGCTCGCCGGGACAGGGAAATTATGGAGGCTACACCTTC
V gene: TRBV7-9; clone size: NA; D gene: TRBD2; J gene: TRBJ2-3; CDR3 protein: CASSLERDRDTQYF; CDR3 DNA: TGTGCCAGCAGCTTAGAGCGGGACCGGGATACGCAGTATTTT
V gene: TRBV6-4; clone size: NA; D gene: NA; J gene: TRBJ2-3; CDR3 protein: CASSGEGGDTQYF; CDR3 DNA: TGTGCCAGCAGTGGCGAAGGGGGAGATACGCAGTATTTT
V gene: TRBV29-1; clone size: many; D gene: TRBD1; J gene: TRBJ2-7; CDR3 protein: CSVARTGSYEQYF; CDR3 DNA: TGCAGCGTTGCCCGGACAGGCTCCTACGAGCAGTACTTC
V gene: TRBV5-8; clone size: NA; D gene: NA; J gene: TRBJ1-5; CDR3 protein: CASSLLAQGGSAPQHF; CDR3 DNA: TGTGCCAGCAGCTTGTTGGCGCAGGGAGGAAGTGCGCCCCAGCATTTT
V gene: TRBV19; clone size: NA; D gene: TRBD1; J gene: TRBJ2-1; CDR3 protein: CASSIGGGLYNEQFF; CDR3 DNA: TGTGCCAGTAGTATAGGAGGGGGCCTTTACAATGAGCAGTTCTTC
V gene: TRBV5-1; clone size: NA; D gene: TRBD1; J gene: TRBJ1-2; CDR3 protein: CASRPGQGDGYTF; CDR3 DNA: TGCGCCAGCAGGCCTGGACAGGGGGATGGCTACACCTTC
V gene: TRBV7-9; clone size: NA; D gene: NA; J gene: TRBJ1-4; CDR3 protein: CASSLAGDGEKLFF; CDR3 DNA: TGTGCCAGCAGCTTAGCCGGGGATGGGGAAAAACTGTTTTTT
V gene: TRBV19; clone size: NA; D gene: TRBD1; J gene: TRBJ1-1; CDR3 protein: CASSIDPTGAVTEAFF; CDR3 DNA: TGTGCCAGTAGTATAGACCCCACAGGGGCCGTCACTGAAGCTTTCTTT
V gene: TRBV5-4; clone size: few; D gene: TRBD1; J gene: TRBJ1-1; CDR3 protein: CASSDTGEEGEAFF; CDR3 DNA: TGTGCCAGCAGCGATACAGGGGAGGAAGGTGAAGCTTTCTTT
V gene: TRBV6-5; clone size: NA; D gene: TRBD1; J gene: TRBJ1-2; CDR3 protein: CASSYRQGSGYTF; CDR3 DNA: TGTGCCAGCAGTTATCGACAGGGGAGCGGCTACACCTTC
V gene: TRBV11-2; clone size: few; D gene: NA; J gene: TRBJ1-1; CDR3 protein: CASKAANENTEAFF; CDR3 DNA: TGTGCCAGCAAAGCGGCGAACGAGAACACTGAAGCTTTCTTT
V gene: TRBV4-3; clone size: NA; D gene: NA; J gene: TRBJ2-7; CDR3 protein: CASSQDSSAAYEQYF; CDR3 DNA: TGCGCCAGCAGCCAAGATTCCAGCGCAGCCTACGAGCAGTACTTC
V gene: TRBV11-3; clone size: NA; D gene: NA; J gene: TRBJ1-1; CDR3 protein: CASSSSALQGNGAFF; CDR3 DNA: TGTGCCAGCAGCTCCTCCGCTCTACAGGGCAACGGAGCTTTCTTT
V gene: TRBV28; clone size: NA; D gene: NA; J gene: TRBJ1-5; CDR3 protein: CASSSGRRVGNQPQHF; CDR3 DNA: TGTGCCAGCAGTTCGGGACGGAGGGTTGGCAATCAGCCCCAGCATTTT